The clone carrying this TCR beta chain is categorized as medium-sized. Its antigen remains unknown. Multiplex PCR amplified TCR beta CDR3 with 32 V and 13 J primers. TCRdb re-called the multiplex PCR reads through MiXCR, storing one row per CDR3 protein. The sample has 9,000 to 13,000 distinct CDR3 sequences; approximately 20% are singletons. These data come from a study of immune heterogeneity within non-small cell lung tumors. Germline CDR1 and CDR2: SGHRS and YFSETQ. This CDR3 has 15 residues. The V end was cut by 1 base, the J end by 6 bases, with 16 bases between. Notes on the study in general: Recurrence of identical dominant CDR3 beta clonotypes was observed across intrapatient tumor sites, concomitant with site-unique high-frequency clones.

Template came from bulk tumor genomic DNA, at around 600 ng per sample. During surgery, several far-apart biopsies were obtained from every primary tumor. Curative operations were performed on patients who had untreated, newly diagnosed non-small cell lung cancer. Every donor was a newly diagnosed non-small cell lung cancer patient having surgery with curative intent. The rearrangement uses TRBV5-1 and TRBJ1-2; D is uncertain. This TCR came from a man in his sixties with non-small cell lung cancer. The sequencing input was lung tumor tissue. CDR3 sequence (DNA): TGCGCCAGCAGCTTGTCCCTAACCGAGGATCATGGCTACACCTTC. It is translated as CASSLSLTEDHGYTF.